This T cell receptor (beta chain) was identified in a study of tumor and adjacent non-tumor tissue in lung cancer. A modified ARM-PCR protocol with three rounds of nested PCR amplified TCRbeta. TCRdb used MiXCR to reprocess the multiplex PCR reads, holding one entry per CDR3 protein. The repertoire consists of about 70,000 distinct CDR3 sequences, with around three quarters occurring once and the leading ten covering under 30%. RNA was extracted from bulk tissue without any cell sorting. V lost 4 bases and J 1 base, leaving 10 bases between the germline ends. Germline V gene sequence: CDR1 SGHRS, CDR2 YFSETQ. CDR3 length: 14 residues.

The chain recombines TRBV5-1 with TRBJ2-3; unclear D gene. Sequences were obtained from lung tumor tissue. This sequence was found in a man in his 60s with non-small cell lung cancer. The CDR3 DNA follows: TGCGCCAGCAGCCTCGGCTCAGGCACAGATACGCAGTATTTT. This gives the protein CASSLGSGTDTQYF.